Listed here are 20 T cell receptor delta chains from one sample, sequenced in a study of γδ T cells in repeated Plasmodium falciparum infection. Bulk repertoires came from Vgamma9/Vdelta2+ or Vdelta2-negative gammadelta T cells flow-sorted from PBMC. TCRdb re-called clones from the multiplex PCR reads using CATT. The data contain 50,000 to 65,000 delta-chain clones, around 1.5% of them seen just once; the ten biggest clones take up 15%. The specimen sequenced was gamma-delta T cells from blood. Receptor source: a pool of human donors (malaria-infected and uninfected, not separated).

Remarks on this clone: This likely traces to a read error, being one base from a far larger clone. Other nucleotide sequences from this sample produce the same CDR3. This rearrangement joins TRDV1 to TRDJ1; D may match TRDD2 or TRDD3 (8 bases each). The J gene is absent in TCRdb and was assigned here via DNA matching to germline. V was shortened by 1 base and J by 5 bases, with 29 bases between the two germline ends. This CDR3 spans 20 amino acids. Germline CDR1 is TSWWSYY and CDR2 is QGS. The CDR3 region is CALGEPLFLHLGIPSDKLIF. The CDR3 DNA is TGTGCTCTTGGGGAACCACTCTTCCTACATTTGGGGATACCTTCTGATAAACTCATCTTT.

This clone came up a few times. This sequence is one base from a far larger clone and is likely a read error. At the DNA level, this CDR3 is encoded by other sequences in the same sample as well. The V gene is listed as TRDV1; no J gene was called; no check of the table's D call, TRDD3, against the DNA was made. Germline V gene data show CDR1 as TSWWSYY and CDR2 as QGS. This CDR3 comprises 23 residues. CDR3 amino acids: CALGELRPAPWGVPLGYTDKLIF. The CDR3 DNA reads TGTGCTCTTGGGGAACTACGCCCTGCCCCCTGGGGGGTACCACTGGGGTACACCGATAAGCTCATCTTT.

This clone was seen a few times. It is likely a read error: a sequence one base away is far more abundant. The sample has other DNA sequences that encode this CDR3 too. The V call is TRDV1, the J call TRDJ1, with 12 positions matching TRDD3. The length of the CDR3 is 24 residues. Trimming took 3 bases from V and 1 from J; bases not matched to a gene: 27. In germline, CDR1 is TSWWSYY, CDR2 QGS. CDR3 sequence: CALGELPRSWGRATGGYPTDKLIF. The CDR3 bases are TGTGCTCTTGGGGAGCTTCCTAGGTCTTGGGGCCGGGCTACTGGGGGATACCCCACCGATAAACTCATCTTT.

Comments on this clone: The junction departs from the called germline gene at one end, perhaps through a read error. CDR3 in amino acids: CALGKPPAFF. CDR3 in DNA: TGTGCTCTTGGGAAACCACCGGCCTTCTTT. This rearrangement joins TRDV1 to TRDJ1; D remains ambiguous. Looked up from germline, CDR1 is TSWWSYY and CDR2 is QGS. The CDR3 runs to 10 residues.

By share, this clone counts as medium-sized (0.01 to 0.1%). The sample contains more than one DNA sequence encoding this CDR3. The chain carries TRDV1 and TRDJ1; TRDD3 matches at 13 bases. This CDR3 region has 17 residues. V was clipped by 1 base and J by 4 bases; unmatched bases: 6. Germline loops: CDR1 TSWWSYY, CDR2 QGS. CDR3 sequence: CALGERILGDTRDKLIF. CDR3 DNA sequence: TGTGCTCTTGGGGAACGAATACTGGGGGATACGCGCGATAAACTCATCTTT.

Turning to this clone: A far larger clone is only one base removed, so a read error is likely. The same CDR3 also results from other DNA sequences found in this sample. The chain carries TRDV1 and TRDJ1; 11 bases line up with TRDD3. The CDR3 is made up of 19 amino acids. Germline CDR1 reads TSWWSYY; CDR2 reads QGS. The DNA of the CDR3 is TGTGCTCTTGGGGAACTAGGCTGGGGGATACCCTCATACACCGATAAACTTATCTTT. This encodes CALGELGWGIPSYTDKLIF.

This clone has only a few counts. A single base is all that separates this from a far larger clone, so a read error is likely. Other DNA sequences of this sample code for an identical CDR3. This sequence joins TRDV1 and TRDJ1; 8 nucleotides align to TRDD3. Germline assignment: CDR1 TSWWSYY and CDR2 QGS. V lost 2 bases to trimming and J lost 4 bases; unmatched junction nucleotides: 24. This CDR3 is 21 amino acids long. CDR3 in amino acids: CALGESLSYGPLWGRFDKLIF. The CDR3 DNA sequence: TGTGCTCTTGGGGAATCACTGTCTTACGGGCCCCTCTGGGGGAGATTCGATAAACTCATCTTT.

A few counts support this clone. For this DNA, TCRdb reports the protein of a much larger clone, which diverges at residue 13, most likely from a read error; the protein presented here is translated directly from the DNA. V and J are TRDV1 and TRDJ1; 9 bases align to TRDD3. As TCRdb names no J gene, one was assigned here on the basis of a DNA match to germline. V dropped 5 bases and J dropped 0; count of bases not matched to a gene: 22. CDR3 length: 21 amino acids. Germline CDR1 TSWWSYY, CDR2 QGS. CDR3 nucleotides: TGTGCTCTTGGGCTCCTTCCTGACGTACTGGGGGACAAACCTAACACCGATAAACTCATCTTT. Protein: CALGLLPDVLGDKPNTDKLIF.

This clone has at least ten counts. A read error is likely here: a far larger clone is one base away. In the same sample, other DNA sequences code for this CDR3. The chain has TRDV1 and TRDJ1; D unresolved. The CDR3 sequence is 13 residues long. Germline V gives CDR1 TSWWSYY, CDR2 QGS. The CDR3 sequence: CALGASPHDKLIF. The CDR3 DNA follows: TGTGCTCTTGGGGCATCGCCCCACGATAAGCTCATCTTT.

For this clone: TCRdb's protein for this DNA is that of a much larger clone and differs from the translation at residue 3, likely a read error; the protein shown is the DNA translation. This chain joins TRDV2 and TRDJ1; TRDD3 aligns across 10 bases. The J segment lost 1 base and the V segment lost 9 bases, leaving 34 bases of the junction unmatched. The CDR3 covers 23 residues. Germline values: CDR1 GEAIGNYY, CDR2 EKD. As DNA, the CDR3 is TGTGCCCGTGGCAAACACTTCCTAATGAGGGGGATACGCTCCCGGGGTTGCACCGATAAACTCATCTTT. It translates to CARGKHFLMRGIRSRGCTDKLIF.

The sample holds a few counts of this clone. The mismatch at residue 20 between this DNA's translation and the TCRdb protein of a much larger clone likely reflects a read error; the protein shown is translated from the DNA. The V gene call is TRDV1, and the J gene call is absent; the table's TRDD3 call for D was not verified on the DNA. Germline CDR1 is TSWWSYY and CDR2 is QGS. This CDR3 has 22 residues. The CDR3 spells CALLKQSYWGIIALQRGYKPIF. The CDR3 nucleotides are TGTGCTCTTTTGAAACAATCCTACTGGGGGATAATCGCGCTTCAAAGGGGTTATAAACCCATCTTT.

This clone was observed many times. The protein that TCRdb holds for this DNA derives from a much larger clone and differs from the translated DNA at residue 3, which likely indicates a read error; the protein shown here is translated from the DNA. The gene calls are TRDV1 and TRDJ1; weak D call: TRDD3 (5 bases). CDR1 and CDR2 from the germline V gene are TSWWSYY and QGS. The CDR3 spans 20 residues. DNA for the CDR3: TGTGCTTTTGGGGAATCAGAGATGCGTACTGTGGGATGGTACACCGATAAACTCATCTTT. Translating it yields CAFGESEMRTVGWYTDKLIF.

A few counts support this clone. The protein in TCRdb stems from a much larger clone and differs at residue 11 from this DNA's translation, likely a read error; here the protein is translated from the DNA. The chain recombines TRDV2 with TRDJ2; TRDD3 might be the D (6 bases). Germline V lookup: CDR1 GEAIGNYY, CDR2 EKD. This CDR3 spans 14 amino acids. The CDR3 region has the DNA TGTGCCTGTGACACCATTACTGGGACAGCACGACTCTTCTTT. It specifies CACDTITGTARLFF.

Only a few counts were recorded for this clone. This sequence is one base from a far larger clone and is likely a read error. Other DNA variants within this sample encode the same CDR3. The rearrangement links TRDV1 to TRDJ1; D is perhaps TRDD3 (5 bases). Assignment of the J gene here rests on matching the DNA to germline, because TCRdb gives none. This CDR3 comprises 23 residues. Germline CDR1 TSWWSYY, CDR2 QGS. CDR3 DNA sequence: TGTGCCCTTGGGGAAGACCCGTCCCCTCTCTATAAGTCATTCTCCCCGTACACCGATGAACTCATCTTT. It specifies CALGEDPSPLYKSFSPYTDELIF.

Details on this clone: It is likely a read error: a sequence one base away is far more abundant. Other DNA sequences in the same sample also yield this CDR3. J is TRDJ1 and V is TRDV1; D tentatively reads TRDD2 or TRDD3 (9 bases each). The J gene, absent from TCRdb, was called here by matching the DNA to germline. This CDR3 is built from 23 residues. From germline, CDR1 is TSWWSYY and CDR2 QGS. The CDR3 here is CALGERTFLPPPLDWGSTDKLIF. CDR3 sequence (DNA): TGTGCCCTTGGGGAACGGACCTTCCTACCTCCCCCTTTAGACTGGGGGAGTACCGATAAACTCATCTTT.

This clone showed up just a few times. With only one base between it and a far larger clone, this is likely a read error. Other DNA sequences of this sample code for an identical CDR3. The chain carries TRDV1 and TRDJ1; D could derive from TRDD2 or TRDD3 (9 bases each). The J gene is not listed in TCRdb, so it was assigned here from a DNA match to germline. Germline CDR1 and CDR2: TSWWSYY and QGS. V was trimmed by 3 bases and J by 0 bases, leaving 38 bases between them. The CDR3 length is 24 residues. The CDR3 region is CALGDALPSYQVLGDFGYTDKLIF. DNA of the CDR3: TGTGCTCTTGGGGACGCGCTTCCTTCCTACCAGGTACTGGGGGACTTCGGGTACACCGATAAACTCATCTTT.

This clone occurred a few times. A far larger clone is one nucleotide away, so this likely arose from a read error. At the DNA level, this CDR3 is encoded by other sequences in the same sample as well. The J gene is TRDJ1, the V gene TRDV1; 8 bases agree with TRDD3. Germline CDR1 is TSWWSYY and CDR2 is QGS. J was trimmed by 0 bases and V by 1 base; bases with no gene match: 22. The CDR3 spans 22 residues. The CDR3 loop is CALGEPFPSDLTGGPNTDKLIF. The CDR3 DNA follows: TGTGCTCTTGGGGAACCTTTTCCTTCGGATCTTACTGGGGGTCCTAACACCGATAAACTCATCTTT.

This clone was seen at least ten times. TCRdb's protein for this DNA is that of a much larger clone and differs from the translation at residue 17, likely a read error; the protein shown is the DNA translation. The gene calls are TRDV2 and TRDJ1; 8 bases fit TRDD3. The germline CDR1 and CDR2 sequences are GEAIGNYY and EKD. The CDR3 runs 18 residues. This CDR3 is CACDTSVLGAKYTDKLTF. In DNA form, the CDR3 reads TGTGCCTGTGACACCTCGGTACTGGGGGCCAAGTACACCGATAAACTCACCTTT.

This clone was seen more than once but under ten times. This DNA's translation and the protein TCRdb lists, from a much larger clone, do not match at residue 21, likely due to a read error; the protein shown is translated from the DNA. The gene calls are TRDV1 and TRDJ1, with D maybe TRDD3 (6 bases). Germline lookup yields CDR1 TSWWSYY and CDR2 QGS. The CDR3 extends over 23 amino acids. The CDR3 reads CALGELGSMVGHHSPWGWDKRIF. CDR3 in DNA: TGTGCTCTTGGGGAACTAGGCTCTATGGTTGGACACCACTCTCCCTGGGGATGGGATAAACGCATCTTT.

About this clone itself: This likely reflects a read error, since a far larger clone is one base away. Additional DNA sequences in this sample encode the identical CDR3. The rearrangement links TRDV1 to TRDJ1; perhaps TRDD3 as D (6 bases). Germline V gives CDR1 TSWWSYY, CDR2 QGS. V shed 4 bases and J shed 5 bases, with 29 bases lying between them. This CDR3 contains 19 residues. The DNA of the CDR3 is TGTGCTCTTGGGGGACTAGACCCAGGCTGCTGGGGAGGGCCAGATAAACTCATCTTT. It encodes CALGGLDPGCWGGPDKLIF.